This TCR beta chain derives from a study of cytomegalovirus exposure and HLA in healthy donors. Points from the study as a whole: Investigators reported approximately 170 TCR beta chains as tied to cytomegalovirus. Later on, an analysis tied around 17,000 TCR beta sequences to HLA alleles at 0.05 false discovery rate.

V was trimmed by 3 bases and J by 1 base, leaving 9 bases between them. The CDR3 is 14 amino acids. Germline V gene lookup returns CDR1 LNHDA and CDR2 SQIVND (reference sequence). In this sample, this clone turned up a few times. What it binds is not known. The study ran its PCR with 60 Vbeta and 13 Jbeta primers. Only in-frame clones appear in the TCRdb table, and some are missing; sequencing was by immunoSEQ multiplex PCR. The sample comprises approximately 190,000 clones, approximately 81% of which are singletons, and just over 2% rests with the top ten. The genes are TRBV19 and TRBJ1-1; weak D call: TRBD1 (5 bases). This TCR was recovered from a woman younger than 30 in good health and CMV-seropositive. Sequencing used PBMCs. The CDR3 reads CASSMDQGNTEAFF. The CDR3 nucleotides are TGTGCCAGTAGTATGGATCAGGGGAACACTGAAGCTTTCTTT.